These 9 T cell receptor beta chains came from one sample sequenced in a study of patients and donors after allogeneic stem cell transplantation. One entry per CDR3 protein, called by TCRdb with MiXCR from the RT-PCR reads. The sample consists of some 230,000 distinct CDR3 sequences, 13% to 15% of them appearing once. Sequenced: blood, either unsorted or a sorted T cell fraction (not recorded which). The receptors were gathered from a human donor who was either an allogeneic HSCT recipient or a stem cell or donor lymphocyte infusion donor (not recorded which). It is not recorded whose cells these are; they may come from a transplant donor.

This clonotype has a count of ten or more. CDR3 in amino acids: CASKHPSLRGNTIYF. The CDR3 DNA reads TGTGCCAGCAAACATCCCTCCTTGAGAGGAAACACCATATATTTT. The chain links TRBV12-3 or TRBV12-4 to TRBJ1-3; D is uncertain. There are 15 residues in the CDR3. The V end was cut by 7 bases, the J end by 4 bases, with 17 bases between.

The rearrangement links TRBV6-2 or TRBV6-3 to TRBJ1-4, with a weak D call TRBD1 (5 bases). The CDR3 runs 14 residues. Germline assignment: CDR1 MNHEY and CDR2 SVGEGT. V was clipped by 7 bases and J by 7 bases, with 16 bases between them. The CDR3 DNA is TGTGCCAGCACCCCCGCGACGGGACTTGAAAAACTGTTTTTT. Protein: CASTPATGLEKLFF.

The chain links TRBV3-1 to TRBJ2-4, with TRBD2 matching 8 bases. V gave up 1 base and J gave up 3 bases; unmatched junction bases: 5. This CDR3 is 16 amino acids long. The germline V gene encodes CDR1 LGHDT and CDR2 YNNKEL (reference sequence). In DNA, the CDR3 is TGTGCCAGCAGCCAAGGGAGCGGGAGTAGCAAAAACATTCAGTACTTC. Residues: CASSQGSGSSKNIQYF.

Ten or more counts support this clonotype. The chain recombines TRBV18 with TRBJ2-2, with D hard to call. The CDR3 is 14 residues long. V lost 3 bases and J 0 bases, leaving 5 bases between the germline ends. Germline-derived CDR1 and CDR2 are KGHSH and LQKENI. CDR3 in DNA: TGTGCCAGCTCACCCTCAACGAACACCGGGGAGCTGTTTTTT. Translation: CASSPSTNTGELFF.

The table lists this clonotype with a few counts. The CDR3 is CSVPYKGERFYEQYF. CDR3 nucleotide sequence: TGCAGCGTTCCCTATAAAGGAGAACGGTTCTACGAGCAGTACTTC. J is TRBJ2-7 and V is TRBV29-1; unclear D gene. Germline V CDR1 and CDR2: SQVTM, ANQGSEA. Trimming cost V 5 bases and J 3 bases, with 20 bases left between them. The CDR3 length is 15 residues.

Only a few counts were recorded for this clonotype. The CDR3: CASSPGLLGSYNEQFF. CDR3 nucleotide sequence: TGTGCCAGCAGCCCCGGGCTTCTAGGCTCCTACAATGAGCAGTTCTTC. This sequence joins TRBV11-3 and TRBJ2-1; D uncertain. CDR1 is SGHNT and CDR2 is YENEEA in the germline V gene. V was pared by 5 bases and J by 0 bases, with 14 bases between. The CDR3 is made up of 16 amino acids.

This clonotype was recorded a few times. The chain employs TRBV12-3 or TRBV12-4 and TRBJ1-3; D call uncertain. Trimming cost V 3 bases and J 5 bases, with 11 bases left between them. CDR3 length: 14 residues. The CDR3 DNA is TGTGCCAGCAGTTTCAGACGCCGGAGAAACACCATATATTTT. This gives the protein CASSFRRRRNTIYF.

Ten or more counts support this clonotype. The chain links TRBV18 to TRBJ1-5; perhaps TRBD1 as D (6 bases). The CDR3 contains 16 residues. CDR1 is KGHSH and CDR2 is LQKENI in the germline V gene. Trimming cost V 4 bases and J 5 bases, with 18 bases left between them. CDR3 sequence: CASSRVGGVMDQPQHF. Here the CDR3 DNA reads TGTGCCAGCTCACGCGTCGGGGGCGTTATGGATCAGCCCCAGCATTTT. The variable domain in full, with the rest retrieved from reference TRBV18 and TRBJ1-5, is NAGVMQNPRHLVRRRGQEARLRCSPMKGHSHVYWYRQLPEEGLKFMVYLQKENIIDESGMPKERFSAEFPKEGPSILRIQQVVRGDSAAYFCASSRVGGVMDQPQHFGDGTRLSIL.

This clonotype occurred a few times. The chain has TRBV30 and TRBJ2-3; 7 bases match TRBD2. From germline, CDR1 is GTSNPN and CDR2 SVGIG (reference sequence). The CDR3 consists of 17 residues. V was pared by 2 bases and J by 0 bases, with 11 bases of the junction left unmatched. This CDR3 reads CAWSIGGTPYSTDTQYF. The CDR3 nucleotides read TGTGCCTGGAGTATCGGGGGGACCCCCTATAGCACAGATACGCAGTATTTT.